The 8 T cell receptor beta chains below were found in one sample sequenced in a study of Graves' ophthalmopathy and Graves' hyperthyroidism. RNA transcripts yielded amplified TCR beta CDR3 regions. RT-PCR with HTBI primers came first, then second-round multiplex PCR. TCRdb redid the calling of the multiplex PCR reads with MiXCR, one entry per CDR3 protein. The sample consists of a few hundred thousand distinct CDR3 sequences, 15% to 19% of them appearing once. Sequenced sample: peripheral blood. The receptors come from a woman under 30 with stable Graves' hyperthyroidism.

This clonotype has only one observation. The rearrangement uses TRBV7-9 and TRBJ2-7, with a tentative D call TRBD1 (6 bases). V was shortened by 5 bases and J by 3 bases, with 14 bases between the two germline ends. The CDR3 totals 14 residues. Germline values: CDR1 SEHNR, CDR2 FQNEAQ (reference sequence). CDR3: CASSVTGIFYEQYF. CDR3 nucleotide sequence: TGTGCCAGCAGCGTCACAGGGATCTTCTACGAGCAGTACTTC.

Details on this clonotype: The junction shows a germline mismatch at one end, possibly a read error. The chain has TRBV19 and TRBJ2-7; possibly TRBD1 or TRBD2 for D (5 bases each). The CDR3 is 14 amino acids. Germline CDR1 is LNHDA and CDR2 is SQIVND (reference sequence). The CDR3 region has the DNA TGTGCCAGCAGTACCCGGGACGGAAACTACGAGCAGTACTTC. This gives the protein CASSTRDGNYEQYF.

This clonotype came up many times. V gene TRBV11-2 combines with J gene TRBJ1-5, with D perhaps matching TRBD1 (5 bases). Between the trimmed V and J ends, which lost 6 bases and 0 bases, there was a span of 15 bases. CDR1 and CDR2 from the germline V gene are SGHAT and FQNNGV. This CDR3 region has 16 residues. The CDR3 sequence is CASSQVGGLSNQPQHF. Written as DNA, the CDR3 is TGTGCCAGCAGTCAAGTGGGGGGTCTTAGCAATCAGCCCCAGCATTTT.

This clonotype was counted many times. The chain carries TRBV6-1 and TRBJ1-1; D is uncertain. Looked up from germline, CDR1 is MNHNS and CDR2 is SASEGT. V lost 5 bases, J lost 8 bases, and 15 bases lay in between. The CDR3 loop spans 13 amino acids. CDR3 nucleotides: TGTGCCAGCAGTATTACGCCCGGCCCCGAAGCTTTCTTT. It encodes CASSITPGPEAFF.

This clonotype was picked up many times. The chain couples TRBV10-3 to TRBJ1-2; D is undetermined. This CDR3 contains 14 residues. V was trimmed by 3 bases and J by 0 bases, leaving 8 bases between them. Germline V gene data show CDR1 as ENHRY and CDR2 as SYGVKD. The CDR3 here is CAISEAGSNYGYTF. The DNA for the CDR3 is TGTGCCATCAGTGAAGCGGGATCTAACTATGGCTACACCTTC.

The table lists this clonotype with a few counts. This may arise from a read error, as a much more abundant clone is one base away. CDR3 amino acids: CASSPTAYEQDF. In DNA, the CDR3 is TGTGCCAGCAGTCCGACCGCCTACGAGCAGGACTTC. V usage is TRBV6-2 or TRBV6-3 and J usage is TRBJ2-7, with D unresolved. In germline, CDR1 is MNHEY, CDR2 SVGEGT. The CDR3 is made up of 12 amino acids.

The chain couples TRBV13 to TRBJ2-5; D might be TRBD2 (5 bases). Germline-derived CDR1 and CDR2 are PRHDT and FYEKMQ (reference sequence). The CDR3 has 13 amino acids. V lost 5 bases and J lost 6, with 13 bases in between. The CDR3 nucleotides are TGTGCCAGCAGCCCCCAAAGGAGGAAGACCCAGTACTTC. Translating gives CASSPQRRKTQYF. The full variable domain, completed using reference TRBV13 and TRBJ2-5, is AAGVIQSPRHLIKEKRETATLKCYPIPRHDTVYWYQQGPGQDPQFLISFYEKMQSDKGSIPDRFSAQQFSDYHSELNMSSLELGDSALYFCASSPQRRKTQYFGPGTRLLVL.

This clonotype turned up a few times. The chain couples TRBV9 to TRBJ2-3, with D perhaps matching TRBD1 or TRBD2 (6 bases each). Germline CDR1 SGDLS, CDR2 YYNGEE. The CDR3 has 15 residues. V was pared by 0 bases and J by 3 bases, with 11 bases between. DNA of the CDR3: TGTGCCAGCAGCGTAGGAGGGGGGTGGACAGATACGCAGTATTTT. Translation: CASSVGGGWTDTQYF.